What follows are 27 T cell receptor beta chains derived from one specimen sequenced in a study of blood T cells in healthy people across ages. The authors ran a second PCR of about 6 to 11 cycles using a sample-barcoded 5' primer and a J-beta primer mix. TCRdb re-called the 5' RACE reads through MiXCR, storing one row per CDR3 protein. The data show some 900,000 distinct CDR3 sequences, 29% seen once. The sample comprised blood. The receptors were sampled from a woman older than 75 in good health.

This chain connects TRBV5-1 to TRBJ2-7, with D perhaps given as TRBD1 or TRBD2 (5 bases each). CDR3 length equals 14 residues. Germline-derived CDR1 and CDR2 are SGHRS and YFSETQ. V lost 4 bases, J lost 5 bases, and 16 bases lay in between. CDR3 protein: CASSGGIGVHEQYF. The CDR3 DNA reads as TGCGCCAGCAGCGGAGGCATAGGGGTCCACGAGCAGTACTTC.

This clonotype has just a few counts. CDR3 sequence reads: CASSLDSGPGSYGYTF. For the CDR3, the DNA is TGTGCCAGCAGCTTAGACTCGGGACCAGGTAGCTATGGCTACACCTTC. The rearrangement links TRBV7-2 to TRBJ1-2; possible D gene TRBD1, 5 bases. This CDR3 is built from 16 residues. V lost 1 base to trimming and J lost 4 bases, with 16 bases between them. The V gene's germline CDR1 is SGHTA and CDR2 FQGNSA.

There are many counts of this clonotype. The rearrangement joins TRBV6-5 to TRBJ2-5; D is perhaps TRBD2 (6 bases). Between the trimmed V and J ends, which lost 0 bases and 4 bases, there was a span of 12 bases. Germline V CDR1 and CDR2: MNHEY, SVGAGI. CDR3 size: 15 residues. This chain's CDR3 is CASSYSTGDSETQYF. CDR3 DNA: TGTGCCAGCAGTTACTCGACGGGAGATTCAGAGACCCAGTACTTC.

The chain has TRBV7-2 and TRBJ2-3, with D perhaps assigned TRBD1 or TRBD2 (5 bases each). V was clipped by 5 bases and J by 9 bases, with 15 bases between them. This CDR3 has 13 residues. Germline CDR1 is SGHTA and CDR2 is FQGNSA. CDR3: CASSLNPGPTQYF. The CDR3 DNA sequence: TGTGCCAGCAGCCTAAACCCGGGACCCACGCAGTATTTT.

This clonotype was detected ten times or more. This sequence joins TRBV10-3 and TRBJ2-3; 13 nucleotides line up with TRBD2. The CDR3 loop spans 16 amino acids. CDR1 and CDR2 from the germline V gene are ENHRY and SYGVKD. With V trimmed by 5 bases and J by 2 bases, 4 bases remained unmatched. CDR3 amino acids: CAISKGLAGLTDTQYF. The CDR3 region has the DNA TGTGCCATCAGTAAGGGACTAGCGGGACTCACAGATACGCAGTATTTT.

In its sample, this clonotype was seen a few times. The rearrangement links TRBV3-1 to TRBJ2-4; maybe TRBD2 (6 bases). CDR3 length equals 16 residues. Germline CDR1 reads LGHDT; CDR2 reads YNNKEL (reference sequence). The ends were cut back, 4 bases at V and 7 bases at J, with 20 bases in the middle. As DNA, the CDR3 is TGTGCCAGCAGCCGACTCCAGGCGGGGAGGAGTAACATTCAGTACTTC. Residues: CASSRLQAGRSNIQYF.

This clonotype was seen many times. V is TRBV7-2 and J is TRBJ2-3; TRBD2 matches 9 bases. The CDR3 has 15 residues. From germline, CDR1 is SGHTA and CDR2 FQGNSA. The V gene end was trimmed by 5 bases and the J gene end by 1 base; junction bases not matched to a gene: 4. In DNA form, the CDR3 reads TGTGCCAGCAGCCAGATAGCGGGGGGCACAGATACGCAGTATTTT. Its protein is CASSQIAGGTDTQYF.

A few counts support this clonotype. The chain has TRBV20-1 and TRBJ1-6; 9 positions agree with TRBD1. The trim removed 0 bases at V and 10 bases at J, leaving 13 bases unmatched. The CDR3 has 17 amino acids. Germline loops: CDR1 DFQATT, CDR2 SNEGSKA (reference sequence). Here the CDR3 reads CSARDKSGTGRRSPLHF. Here the CDR3 DNA reads TGCAGTGCTAGAGATAAGAGCGGGACAGGGCGCAGGTCACCCCTCCACTTT.

This clonotype was recorded at least ten times. The chain recombines TRBV20-1 with TRBJ1-5, with D tentatively TRBD1 (6 bases). Germline CDR1 reads DFQATT; CDR2 reads SNEGSKA (reference sequence). V dropped 6 bases and J dropped 0 bases, with 12 bases sitting between them. This CDR3 spans 14 amino acids. The CDR3, as DNA: TGCAGTGCCACCGGGACACATAGCAATCAGCCCCAGCATTTT. It specifies CSATGTHSNQPQHF.

This clonotype was recorded at least ten times. The V gene is TRBV20-1, the J gene TRBJ2-4; 7 bases map to TRBD1. V lost 6 bases to trimming and J lost 1 base; unmatched junction nucleotides: 15. CDR1 is DFQATT and CDR2 is SNEGSKA in the germline V gene (reference sequence). The CDR3 sequence is 17 residues long. The CDR3 nucleotides read TGCAGTGCGGGGATGGCAGGGGGTGGGACGGCCAAAAACATTCAGTACTTC. It codes for CSAGMAGGGTAKNIQYF.

The chain uses TRBV5-6 and TRBJ1-2; D is perhaps TRBD1 (5 bases). Germline CDR1 reads SGHDT; CDR2 reads YYEEEE. V lost 4 bases and J lost 6, with 13 bases in between. The length of the CDR3 is 13 residues. The CDR3 DNA is TGTGCCAGCAGCCCTCGGGGGTCCAATGGCTACACCTTC. As protein: CASSPRGSNGYTF.

This clonotype occurred a few times. V gene TRBV4-2 combines with J gene TRBJ1-1, with D possibly matching TRBD1 (5 bases). The germline V and J ends were trimmed by 0 bases and 1 base, with 15 bases remaining between them. Germline values: CDR1 LGHNA, CDR2 YNFKEQ. This CDR3 region has 17 residues. The CDR3 DNA is TGTGCCAGCAGCCAAGATCCGGGCGGAACAGGGAACACTGAAGCTTTCTTT. It translates to CASSQDPGGTGNTEAFF.

This clonotype was seen repeatedly, ten times or more. The chain links TRBV12-3 or TRBV12-4 to TRBJ1-2; 7 bases fit TRBD1. This CDR3 region has 15 residues. The trim removed 4 bases at V and 1 base at J, leaving 6 bases unmatched. The CDR3 DNA reads TGTGCCAGCAGTTCCTCGACAGGGATTAACTATGGCTACACCTTC. It is translated as CASSSSTGINYGYTF.

This clonotype was seen a few times. This chain connects TRBV28 to TRBJ2-3; 8 nucleotides match TRBD2. Looked up from germline, CDR1 is MDHEN and CDR2 is SYDVKM. The V segment lost 3 bases and the J segment 2 bases; nucleotides outside the gene matches: 4. The CDR3 covers 15 residues. The CDR3 reads CASSFRGGNTDTQYF. CDR3 sequence (DNA): TGTGCCAGCAGTTTTCGGGGGGGAAACACAGATACGCAGTATTTT.

This clonotype was found a few times. The chain combines TRBV2 with TRBJ1-1; D possibly corresponds to TRBD1 (5 bases). The V gene's germline CDR1 is SNHLY and CDR2 FYNNEI. The CDR3 totals 11 residues. V gave up 5 bases and J gave up 5 bases, with 6 bases separating them. CDR3 nucleotides: TGTGCCAGCAGTCGACAGACTGAAGCTTTCTTT. Translated, it gives CASSRQTEAFF.

The chain has TRBV20-1 and TRBJ2-1; 13 nucleotides align to TRBD2. This CDR3 contains 15 residues. With 6 bases clipped from V and 10 bases from J, the junction kept 12 bases outside the gene matches. Germline CDR1 and CDR2: DFQATT and SNEGSKA (reference sequence). As DNA, the CDR3 is TGCAGTGCCAGCACAACTAGCGGGGGGGCCTGGGAGCAGTTCTTC. Translation: CSASTTSGGAWEQFF.

This clonotype was seen repeatedly, ten times or more. The V call is TRBV13, the J call TRBJ2-1; D uncertain. Germline values: CDR1 PRHDT, CDR2 FYEKMQ (reference sequence). V lost 3 bases, J lost 12 bases, and 12 bases lay in between. This CDR3 has 12 amino acids. The CDR3 sequence: CASSLPRLGQFF. CDR3 DNA sequence: TGTGCCAGCAGCTTGCCCAGGCTCGGGCAGTTCTTC. The complete variable domain, with remaining parts taken from reference TRBV13 and TRBJ2-1, reads AAGVIQSPRHLIKEKRETATLKCYPIPRHDTVYWYQQGPGQDPQFLISFYEKMQSDKGSIPDRFSAQQFSDYHSELNMSSLELGDSALYFCASSLPRLGQFFGPGTRLTVL.

This clonotype was counted many times. CDR3 amino acids: CASSFGGGGANVLTF. Written as DNA, the CDR3 is TGTGCCAGCAGTTTTGGGGGAGGTGGGGCCAACGTCCTGACTTTC. The chain combines TRBV12-3 or TRBV12-4 with TRBJ2-6; weak D call: TRBD2 (6 bases). Trimming cost V 3 bases and J 3 bases, with 9 bases left between them. There are 15 residues in the CDR3.

This clonotype has ten or more counts. The chain carries TRBV7-9 and TRBJ1-2, with TRBD1 as a possible D gene (6 bases). This CDR3 spans 13 amino acids. V lost 7 bases and J lost 4, with 13 bases in between. In germline, CDR1 is SEHNR, CDR2 FQNEAQ (reference sequence). CDR3 nucleotide sequence: TGTGCCAGCATGTCGGGGGCAGGCTATGGCTACACCTTC. Residues: CASMSGAGYGYTF.

This clonotype was detected many times. This rearrangement joins TRBV6-5 to TRBJ1-2, with 9 positions matching TRBD1. The J segment lost 7 bases and the V segment lost 7 bases, leaving 10 bases of the junction unmatched. The CDR3 runs to 14 residues. In germline, CDR1 is MNHEY, CDR2 SVGAGI. CDR3 DNA sequence: TGTGCCAGCACCCGAAACAGGGGGCAGAGTGGCTACACCTTC. Translated: CASTRNRGQSGYTF.

The rearrangement joins TRBV5-6 to TRBJ1-2; 7 bases map to TRBD1. The V gene end was trimmed by 4 bases and the J gene end by 6 bases; junction bases not matched to a gene: 9. The V gene's germline CDR1 is SGHDT and CDR2 YYEEEE. The CDR3 has 14 residues. As DNA, the CDR3 is TGTGCCAGCAGCCGGGCGGGACAGCGACATGGCTACACCTTC. Translating it yields CASSRAGQRHGYTF.

The chain links TRBV27 to TRBJ1-3; D unresolved. V was cut by 8 bases and J by 3 bases, with 11 bases left in between. CDR1 and CDR2 (germline): MNHEY, SMNVEV (reference sequence). The CDR3 consists of 13 residues. The CDR3 loop is CASFTPVGNTIYF. CDR3 DNA: TGTGCCAGCTTTACCCCTGTTGGAAACACCATATATTTT.

Concerning this clonotype: A much more abundant neighbour one base away suggests this may be a read error. The chain couples TRBV7-9 to TRBJ2-5; D ambiguous. V gave up 2 bases and J gave up 11 bases, with 27 bases separating them. This CDR3 region has 17 residues. Germline V lookup: CDR1 SEHNR, CDR2 FQNEAQ (reference sequence). The CDR3 DNA sequence: TGTGCCAGCAGCTTAATAGTCGACACTTCGCCGCACAATGAGCAGTACTTC. The encoded protein is CASSLIVDTSPHNEQYF.

This clonotype was picked up a small number of times. The chain carries TRBV6-2 or TRBV6-3 and TRBJ1-5; 7 bases align to TRBD1. The V gene end was trimmed by 6 bases and the J gene end by 1 base; junction bases not matched to a gene: 6. The CDR3 loop spans 15 amino acids. Germline lookup yields CDR1 MNHEY and CDR2 SVGEGT. CDR3 nucleotides: TGTGCCAGCAGGAACCCGGGACAGAGCAATCAGCCCCAGCATTTT. It yields the protein CASRNPGQSNQPQHF.

This clonotype has at least ten counts. V usage is TRBV10-3 and J usage is TRBJ1-1; no firm D call. V shed 1 base and J shed 1 base, with 7 bases lying between them. This CDR3 is 14 amino acids long. The germline V gene has CDR1 ENHRY and CDR2 SYGVKD. The CDR3 DNA follows: TGTGCCATCAGTGAGTTATGGGAGAACACTGAAGCTTTCTTT. This encodes CAISELWENTEAFF.

This clonotype came up a few times. CDR3 protein: CASMRARNTEAFF. CDR3 sequence (DNA): TGTGCCAGCATGAGGGCGCGGAACACTGAAGCTTTCTTT. The rearrangement links TRBV6-1 to TRBJ1-1, with D unclear. Trimming removed 7 bases from V and 1 base from J, with 10 bases in between. Germline CDR1 and CDR2: MNHNS and SASEGT. The CDR3 extends over 13 amino acids.

At least ten counts were recorded for this clonotype. V is TRBV12-3 or TRBV12-4 and J is TRBJ2-5; TRBD1 is a possible D gene (6 bases). V was shortened by 1 base and J by 5 bases, with 11 bases between the two germline ends. The CDR3 sequence is 14 residues long. The CDR3 DNA sequence: TGTGCCAGCAGTTTAGGGGGGCCCGTGGAGACCCAGTACTTC. As protein: CASSLGGPVETQYF.